Listed below are T cell receptor beta chains from one sample, sequenced in a study of cytomegalovirus exposure and HLA in healthy donors. Method: immunoSEQ multiplex PCR; TCRdb's copy keeps in-frame clones and lacks some. The table includes 130,000 or so clones, 60% to 85% detected once. Sequencing input: PBMCs. These receptors came from a woman in her thirties or forties in good health and CMV-seropositive. CDR3s include the opening cysteine and the closing phenylalanine or tryptophan. The D gene is left open where the match is weak. Clone size is shown for a subset of rows, as once, few, many or a class of expanded clone.

clone size	D gene	V gene	J gene	CDR3 protein	CDR3 DNA
.	TRBD1	TRBV27	TRBJ2-1	CASSLVSRGNEQFF	TGTGCCAGCAGTTTAGTGAGCAGGGGGAATGAGCAGTTCTTC
.	.	TRBV5-4	TRBJ2-2	CASSLAQGYTGELFF	TGTGCCAGCAGCTTGGCACAGGGATACACCGGGGAGCTGTTTTTT
.	TRBD2	TRBV30	TRBJ2-5	CAWSVWGLAGASQETQYF	TGTGCCTGGAGTGTATGGGGACTAGCGGGGGCCAGCCAAGAGACCCAGTACTTC
.	.	TRBV28	TRBJ2-1	CASSFREQFF	TGTGCCAGCAGTTTCCGGGAGCAGTTCTTC
.	TRBD1	TRBV19	TRBJ1-4	CASSRTLQGPEKLFF	TGTGCCAGTAGTAGGACCCTACAGGGGCCTGAAAAACTGTTTTTT
.	TRBD1	TRBV30	TRBJ1-4	CAWSQGQRREKLFF	TGTGCCTGGAGCCAGGGACAGCGGCGGGAAAAACTGTTTTTT
.	TRBD2	TRBV6-4	TRBJ2-3	CASSTSGGHTDTQYF	TGTGCCAGCAGTACTAGCGGGGGGCACACAGATACGCAGTATTTT
.	.	TRBV6-1	TRBJ2-7	CASSWEQEIYEQYF	TGTGCCAGCAGTTGGGAGCAGGAGATCTACGAGCAGTACTTC
few	.	TRBV7-2	TRBJ1-6	CASSPLAGPGNYNSPLHF	TGTGCCAGCAGTCCCCTTGCGGGGCCGGGGAACTATAATTCACCCCTCCACTTT
.	.	TRBV11-2	TRBJ1-3	CASSNGKARGSGNTIYF	TGTGCCAGCAGCAACGGCAAGGCAAGGGGCTCTGGAAACACCATATATTTT
.	TRBD2	TRBV11-3	TRBJ2-7	CASSWGREDDEQYF	TGTGCCAGCAGCTGGGGGCGGGAGGACGACGAGCAGTACTTC
.	TRBD1	TRBV10-3	TRBJ1-3	CATGQGWRNTIYF	TGTGCCACCGGACAGGGGTGGAGAAACACCATATATTTT
.	.	TRBV9	TRBJ2-2	CASSARDIGELFF	TGTGCCAGCAGCGCAAGGGACATCGGGGAGCTGTTTTTT
.	TRBD1	TRBV5-6	TRBJ2-7	CASSPRTGVGRQYF	TGTGCCAGCAGCCCGCGGACAGGGGTGGGTCGGCAGTACTTC